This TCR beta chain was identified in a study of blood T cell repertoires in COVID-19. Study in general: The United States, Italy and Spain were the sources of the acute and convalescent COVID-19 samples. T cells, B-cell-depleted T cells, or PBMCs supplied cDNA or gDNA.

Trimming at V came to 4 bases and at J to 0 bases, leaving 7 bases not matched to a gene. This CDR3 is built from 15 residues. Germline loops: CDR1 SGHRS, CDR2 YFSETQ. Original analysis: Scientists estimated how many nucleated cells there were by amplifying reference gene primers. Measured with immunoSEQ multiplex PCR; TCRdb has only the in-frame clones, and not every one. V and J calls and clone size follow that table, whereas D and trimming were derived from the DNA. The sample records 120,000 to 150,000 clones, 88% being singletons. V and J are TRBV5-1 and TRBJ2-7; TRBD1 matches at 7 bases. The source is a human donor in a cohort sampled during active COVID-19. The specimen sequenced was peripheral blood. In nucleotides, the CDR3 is TGCGCCAGCAGCCATGGGACAGTTTACTCCTACGAGCAGTACTTC. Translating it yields CASSHGTVYSYEQYF.